These 28 T cell receptor beta chains share one sample of origin, sequenced in a study of TIL therapy for anti-PD-1-resistant metastatic lung cancer. Sequencing used immunoSEQ v3. Here immunoSEQ multiplex PCR was the method, and the copy in TCRdb shows in-frame clones only, minus some. The sample contains more than 15,000 clones, over 60% of which appear only once. Noted time point: pre-treatment sample, taken before nivolumab and TIL therapy. Sample: blood, taken at baseline. Receptors were obtained from a person aged 25-85 years with non-small cell lung cancer.

This clone was seen once. J is TRBJ2-1 and V is TRBV6-5, with 8 bases matching TRBD2. Germline CDR1 and CDR2: MNHEY and SVGAGI. CDR3 length equals 15 residues. Trimming removed 4 bases from V and 6 bases from J; junction bases left unmatched: 8. CDR3 coding DNA: TGTGCCAGCAGTTTGGGAGGGACTAGAGGCAATGAGCAGTTCTTC. Translation: CASSLGGTRGNEQFF.

This clone showed up just once. J is TRBJ2-3 and V is TRBV10-3; TRBD1 aligns across 8 bases. Germline CDR1 reads ENHRY; CDR2 reads SYGVKD. There are 14 residues in the CDR3. The V gene end was trimmed by 10 bases and the J gene end by 6 bases; junction bases not matched to a gene: 12. CDR3 amino acids: CATDPRGQSDTQYF. In nucleotides, the CDR3 is TGTGCCACCGATCCCAGGGGGCAATCGGATACGCAGTATTTT.

This clone was observed a few times. The V and J genes are TRBV10-1 and TRBJ1-1; weak D call: TRBD1 (6 bases). Germline assignment: CDR1 WNHNN and CDR2 SYGVQD (reference sequence). V lost 2 bases and J lost 6, with 10 bases in between. The CDR3 contains 13 residues. The CDR3 here is CASSEIDRPEAFF. DNA for the CDR3: TGCGCCAGCAGTGAGATAGACAGGCCTGAAGCTTTCTTT.

This clone was detected a few times. The rearrangement uses TRBV12-3 or TRBV12-4 and TRBJ2-7; maybe TRBD1 (5 bases). There are 12 residues in the CDR3. V was cut by 2 bases and J by 3 bases, with 5 bases left in between. The CDR3: CASSLQGYEQYF. CDR3 DNA: TGTGCCAGCAGTTTACAGGGCTACGAGCAGTACTTC.

The chain uses TRBV28 and TRBJ2-7; D unclear. V was trimmed by 4 bases and J by 2 bases, leaving 12 bases between them. CDR1 MDHEN and CDR2 SYDVKM come from the germline V gene. The CDR3 contains 14 residues. The CDR3 region is CASSSPPETYEQYF. The CDR3 nucleotides are TGTGCCAGCAGTTCCCCTCCGGAAACCTACGAGCAGTACTTC.

The genes are TRBV30 and TRBJ2-7, with 7 bases aligning to TRBD1. Trimming removed 7 bases from V and 5 bases from J; junction bases left unmatched: 5. The CDR3 length is 11 residues. The germline gives CDR1 GTSNPN, CDR2 SVGIG (reference sequence). The CDR3 here is CASTGFDEQYF. Written as DNA, the CDR3 is TGTGCCTCGACAGGGTTCGACGAGCAGTACTTC.

The rearrangement links TRBV5-1 to TRBJ2-5; TRBD1 aligns across 7 bases. There are 15 residues in the CDR3. In germline, CDR1 is SGHRS, CDR2 YFSETQ. Trimming removed 0 bases from V and 3 bases from J; junction bases left unmatched: 5. The CDR3: CASSLGTGQEETQYF. Written as DNA, the CDR3 is TGCGCCAGCAGCTTGGGTACTGGACAGGAAGAGACCCAGTACTTC.

The V and J genes are TRBV18 and TRBJ1-4; D not resolved. CDR1 KGHSH and CDR2 LQKENI come from the germline V gene. Trimming cost V 0 bases and J 4 bases, with 6 bases left between them. This CDR3 comprises 14 residues. The CDR3 DNA reads TGTGCCAGCTCACCACCGGGAAGTAATGAAAAACTGTTTTTT. As protein: CASSPPGSNEKLFF.

The chain recombines TRBV28 with TRBJ2-7; the D gene is possibly TRBD2 (5 bases). The CDR3 consists of 11 residues. Germline CDR1 is MDHEN and CDR2 is SYDVKM. The V and J ends lost 8 bases and 4 bases respectively, with 9 bases between them. CDR3 nucleotide sequence: TGTGCCAGCCAGAGGAGGTACGAGCAGTACTTC. It specifies CASQRRYEQYF.

The chain couples TRBV10-3 to TRBJ2-7; perhaps TRBD1 as D (7 bases). There are 13 residues in the CDR3. In germline, CDR1 is ENHRY, CDR2 SYGVKD. Trimming removed 5 bases at V and 2 bases at J, with 10 bases between. CDR3 nucleotides: TGTGCCATCAGTCAGGGGGGCGCCTACGAGCAGTACTTC. Translation: CAISQGGAYEQYF.

This chain joins TRBV9 and TRBJ1-4; 8 bases map to TRBD1. The CDR3 is made up of 15 amino acids. Losses at the gene ends were 8 bases for V and 8 bases for J; bases not matched to a gene: 14. Germline CDR1 SGDLS, CDR2 YYNGEE. The CDR3 loop reads CARTRGLRVAEKLFF. Here the CDR3 DNA reads TGTGCCAGGACCAGGGGGCTTAGAGTAGCGGAAAAACTGTTTTTT.

V gene TRBV11-2 combines with J gene TRBJ2-7; D may be TRBD1 or TRBD2 (5 bases each). Germline CDR1 is SGHAT and CDR2 is FQNNGV. This CDR3 is built from 14 residues. V lost 5 bases and J lost 2, with 13 bases in between. The CDR3 bases are TGTGCCAGCAGCAACCGGGACGGGACCTACGAGCAGTACTTC. Its translation: CASSNRDGTYEQYF. Full variable domain (remainder filled in from reference TRBV11-2 and TRBJ2-7): EAGVAQSPRYKIIEKRQSVAFWCNPISGHATLYWYQQILGQGPKLLIQFQNNGVVDDSQLPKDRFSAERLKGVDSTLKIQPAKLEDSAVYLCASSNRDGTYEQYFGPGTRLTVT.

The chain recombines TRBV10-3 with TRBJ2-7; the D is unclear. Between the trimmed V and J ends, which lost 5 bases and 2 bases, there was a span of 10 bases. This CDR3 is built from 13 residues. The germline gives CDR1 ENHRY, CDR2 SYGVKD. In DNA form, the CDR3 reads TGTGCCATCAGTCGATGGCAGACCTACGAGCAGTACTTC. Translation: CAISRWQTYEQYF.

This clone was detected only a few times. Its ends do not fully match the called genes, so a read error is possible. The chain employs TRBV6-1 and TRBJ1-5, with D hard to call. Germline values: CDR1 MNHNS, CDR2 SASEGT. This CDR3 contains 14 residues. CDR3 bases: TGTGCCAGCAGCGAAGTGGGGAAGAATGAGCCCCAGCATTTT. Its protein product is CASSEVGKNEPQHF.

The chain couples TRBV11-2 to TRBJ2-2; D uncertain. With 5 bases removed from V and 4 bases from J, the gap between germline ends came to 2 bases. The CDR3 spans 11 residues. The V gene's germline CDR1 is SGHAT and CDR2 FQNNGV. The CDR3 DNA is TGTGCCAGCAGCCTCACCGGGGAGCTGTTTTTT. This gives the protein CASSLTGELFF.

This clone was seen only a few times. The chain recombines TRBV5-4 with TRBJ2-1, with D perhaps assigned TRBD1 or TRBD2 (5 bases each). The V gene lost 3 bases and the J gene lost 0 bases, with 19 bases spanning the gap. Germline assignment: CDR1 SGHNT and CDR2 YYREEE (reference sequence). The CDR3 has 18 residues. The CDR3 nucleotides are TGTGCCAGCAGCTACCGGGGCGGGCGCTTATTCTCCTACAATGAGCAGTTCTTC. Its translation: CASSYRGGRLFSYNEQFF.

The chain uses TRBV19 and TRBJ1-2; 7 positions agree with TRBD1. The trim removed 6 bases at V and 8 bases at J, leaving 18 bases unmatched. Germline V gene data show CDR1 as LNHDA and CDR2 as SQIVND (reference sequence). CDR3 length: 16 residues. CDR3 sequence (DNA): TGTGCCAGTAGGAGTTTCGGGACAGATGGGGTTAGGGGCTACACCTTC. As protein: CASRSFGTDGVRGYTF.

The rearrangement links TRBV9 to TRBJ2-7; D ambiguous. From germline, CDR1 is SGDLS and CDR2 YYNGEE. The CDR3 sequence is 14 residues long. V gave up 6 bases and J gave up 5 bases, with 18 bases separating them. CDR3 amino acids: CASIPLGVMHEQYF. In DNA form, the CDR3 reads TGTGCCAGCATTCCCCTGGGCGTCATGCACGAGCAGTACTTC.

The chain links TRBV19 to TRBJ1-2; perhaps TRBD1 as D (5 bases). The V end lost 4 bases, the J end lost 7 bases, and 13 bases lay between the germline ends. The germline V gene encodes CDR1 LNHDA and CDR2 SQIVND (reference sequence). CDR3 length: 13 residues. Written as DNA, the CDR3 is TGTGCCAGTAGTAAGGGGTGGGCGGCTGGCTACACCTTC. This codes for CASSKGWAAGYTF.

A single count supports this clone. The chain links TRBV9 to TRBJ2-3; 7 nucleotides match TRBD1. Germline V gene data show CDR1 as SGDLS and CDR2 as YYNGEE. With V trimmed by 3 bases and J by 5 bases, 6 bases remained unmatched. The CDR3 is 14 amino acids. CDR3 nucleotides: TGTGCCAGCAGCGACAACAGACAGGGAGATACGCAGTATTTT. It encodes CASSDNRQGDTQYF.

This chain links TRBV12-5 with TRBJ2-6; D unclear. Trimming cost V 0 bases and J 0 bases, with 3 bases left between them. The CDR3 length is 15 residues. Germline lookup yields CDR1 LGHNT and CDR2 FRNRAP. The CDR3 nucleotides are TGTGCTAGTGGTTTGGTAGACTCTGGGGCCAACGTCCTGACTTTC. Its translation: CASGLVDSGANVLTF.

The chain carries TRBV15 and TRBJ2-7; 11 nucleotides match TRBD1. Germline V gene lookup returns CDR1 LNHNV and CDR2 YYDKDF (reference sequence). This CDR3 has 18 residues. With 8 bases clipped from V and 2 bases from J, the junction kept 17 bases outside the gene matches. Here the CDR3 reads CATAFAHWDRGAPYEQYF. CDR3 in DNA: TGTGCCACCGCTTTTGCCCATTGGGACAGGGGGGCTCCCTACGAGCAGTACTTC.

In this sample, this clone turned up once. V and J are TRBV6-6 and TRBJ2-2; D is unresolved. CDR3 length: 12 amino acids. Germline-derived CDR1 and CDR2 are MNHNY and SVGAGI (reference sequence). V lost 1 base and J lost 7, with 4 bases in between. The CDR3 loop reads CASSYLNGELFF. In nucleotides, the CDR3 is TGTGCCAGCAGTTACTTGAACGGGGAGCTGTTTTTT.

About this clone: Germline and junction disagree at one end, which may indicate a read error. The chain employs TRBV5-6 and TRBJ1-2; 7 bases align to TRBD1. CDR1 and CDR2 (germline): SGHDT, YYEEEE. This CDR3 contains 15 residues. For the CDR3, the DNA is TGTGCCAGCAGCTTGGGTGGGCTGACAGGGCTACTCTACGCCTTC. Encoded protein: CASSLGGLTGLLYAF.

The J gene is TRBJ1-2, the V gene TRBV6-6; D ambiguous. CDR3 length: 14 amino acids. The V gene's germline CDR1 is MNHNY and CDR2 SVGAGI (reference sequence). The ends were cut back, 7 bases at V and 6 bases at J, with 18 bases in the middle. The CDR3 sequence: CASTLSGAVNGYTF. CDR3 sequence (DNA): TGTGCCAGCACCCTTTCGGGAGCAGTCAATGGCTACACCTTC.

The chain uses TRBV13 and TRBJ1-1, with a weak D call TRBD1 (6 bases). The length of the CDR3 is 14 residues. CDR1 and CDR2 (germline): PRHDT, FYEKMQ (reference sequence). Trimming took off 2 bases at V and 11 bases at J, with 18 bases between the two ends. The CDR3 DNA sequence: TGTGCCAGCAGCTTACAGGGGTCACAGGCTCTCGCTTTCTTT. Protein sequence: CASSLQGSQALAFF.

The V and J genes are TRBV5-1 and TRBJ1-1, with D perhaps matching TRBD1 (6 bases). The CDR3 is 13 amino acids. CDR1 SGHRS and CDR2 YFSETQ come from the germline V gene. Between the trimmed V and J ends, which lost 2 bases and 5 bases, there was a span of 10 bases. CDR3 in DNA: TGCGCCAGCAGCTTCGGGGGGCCGACTGAAGCTTTCTTT. It is translated as CASSFGGPTEAFF.

The chain recombines TRBV2 with TRBJ1-4, with a weak D call TRBD1 (6 bases). Between the trimmed V and J ends, which lost 7 bases and 10 bases, there was a span of 19 bases. Germline V gene data show CDR1 as SNHLY and CDR2 as FYNNEI. CDR3 size: 14 residues. CDR3 sequence (DNA): TGTGCCAGCACTTTCAATGGGGGGCCGGGAAAACTGTTTTTT. Its protein product is CASTFNGGPGKLFF.